These T cell receptor beta chains were read from a single sample in a study of blood T cells in healthy people across ages. TCRdb called the 5' RACE reads again in MiXCR, with one record for every CDR3 protein. The data hold more than 1,000,000 distinct CDR3 sequences, with under 30% observed a single time. These data are also associated with another study on T cells of mothers and their children.

Sequencing used blood. These receptors originate from a girl aged 2-15 years in good health. CDR3s include the opening cysteine and the closing phenylalanine or tryptophan.

j_gene: TRBJ2-7; v_gene: TRBV9; CDR3aa: CASSVGEGLDEQYF
j_gene: TRBJ2-7; v_gene: TRBV12-3/TRBV12-4; CDR3aa: CASSFEGTSPHEQYF
j_gene: TRBJ2-5; v_gene: TRBV29-1; CDR3aa: CSATQGPETQYF
j_gene: TRBJ2-4; v_gene: TRBV5-1; CDR3aa: CASSLGTGKNIPYF
j_gene: TRBJ2-3; v_gene: TRBV27; CDR3aa: CASRLAGGASQDTQYF
j_gene: TRBJ1-6; v_gene: TRBV6-2/TRBV6-3; CDR3aa: CASSYGGPPLHF
j_gene: TRBJ2-1; v_gene: TRBV29-1; CDR3aa: CSVPRPLGLYNEQFF
j_gene: TRBJ2-3; v_gene: TRBV5-1; CDR3aa: CASSLAGDRRTDTQYF
j_gene: TRBJ1-1; v_gene: TRBV12-3/TRBV12-4; CDR3aa: CASSPRQPPAGEAFF
j_gene: TRBJ2-5; v_gene: TRBV28; CDR3aa: CASMWVETQYF
j_gene: NA; v_gene: TRBV20-1; CDR3aa: CSAWAGPETNEQFF
j_gene: TRBJ2-3; v_gene: TRBV7-2; CDR3aa: CASSLRMVGGIDTQYF
j_gene: TRBJ2-7; v_gene: TRBV7-4; CDR3aa: CASRPGVEQYF
j_gene: TRBJ2-6; v_gene: TRBV28; CDR3aa: CASSLREVFTGANVLTF
j_gene: NA; v_gene: TRBV4-1; CDR3aa: CASSQVAGAGEQYF
j_gene: TRBJ2-1; v_gene: TRBV9; CDR3aa: CASSGLKDEQFF
j_gene: TRBJ2-7; v_gene: TRBV20-1; CDR3aa: CSARSDLSTYEQYF
j_gene: TRBJ2-3; v_gene: TRBV9; CDR3aa: CASNGWAGDADPQYF
j_gene: TRBJ2-6; v_gene: TRBV15; CDR3aa: CATSRESYGNRANVLTF
j_gene: TRBJ1-2; v_gene: TRBV6-5; CDR3aa: CASSSSLWGNGYTF
j_gene: TRBJ2-7; v_gene: TRBV7-9; CDR3aa: CASSFLEGSEQYF
j_gene: TRBJ1-1; v_gene: TRBV5-1; CDR3aa: CASSLGGTGVHTEAFF
j_gene: TRBJ1-1; v_gene: TRBV19; CDR3aa: CASSLQEHTEAFF
j_gene: TRBJ2-1; v_gene: TRBV27; CDR3aa: CASSLTAHSSYNEQFF
j_gene: TRBJ2-3; v_gene: TRBV29-1; CDR3aa: CSVTLRYTDTQYF
j_gene: TRBJ1-4; v_gene: TRBV27; CDR3aa: CASSYLNGRTKGKLFF